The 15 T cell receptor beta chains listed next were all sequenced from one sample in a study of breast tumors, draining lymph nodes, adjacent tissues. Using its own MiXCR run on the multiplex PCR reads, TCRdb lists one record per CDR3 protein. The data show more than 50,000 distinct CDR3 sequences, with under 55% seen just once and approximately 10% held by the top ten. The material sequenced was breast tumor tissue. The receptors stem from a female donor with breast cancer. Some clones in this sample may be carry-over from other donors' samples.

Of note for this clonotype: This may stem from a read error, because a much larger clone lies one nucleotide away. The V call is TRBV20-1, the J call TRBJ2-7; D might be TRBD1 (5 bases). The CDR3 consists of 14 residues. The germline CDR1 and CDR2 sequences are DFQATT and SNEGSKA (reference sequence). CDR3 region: CSATSVRGPSEQCF. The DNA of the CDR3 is TGCAGTGCCACCTCGGTAAGGGGCCCCTCCGAGCAGTGCTTC.

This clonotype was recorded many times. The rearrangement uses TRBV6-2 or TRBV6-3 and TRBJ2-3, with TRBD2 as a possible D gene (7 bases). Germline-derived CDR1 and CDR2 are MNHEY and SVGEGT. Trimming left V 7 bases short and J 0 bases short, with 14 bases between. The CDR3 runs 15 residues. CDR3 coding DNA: TGTGCCAGCACCAGGGGTAGCGGGAGCACAGATACGCAGTATTTT. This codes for CASTRGSGSTDTQYF.

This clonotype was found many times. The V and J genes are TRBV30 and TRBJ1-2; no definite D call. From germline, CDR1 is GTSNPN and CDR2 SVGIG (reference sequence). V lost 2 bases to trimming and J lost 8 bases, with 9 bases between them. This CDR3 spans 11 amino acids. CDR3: CAWSPAGGYTF. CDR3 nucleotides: TGTGCCTGGAGTCCGGCAGGCGGCTACACCTTC.

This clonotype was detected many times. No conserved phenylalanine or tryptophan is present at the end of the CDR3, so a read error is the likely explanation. The CDR3 loop is CSVGADNEQFL. The CDR3 DNA is TGCAGCGTCGGCGCGGACAATGAGCAGTTCCTC. The genes are TRBV29-1 and TRBJ2-1; D is undetermined. Germline CDR1 reads SQVTM; CDR2 reads ANQGSEA. Trimming shortened V by 6 bases and J by 5 bases, and 8 bases separated the two germline ends. The CDR3 consists of 11 residues.

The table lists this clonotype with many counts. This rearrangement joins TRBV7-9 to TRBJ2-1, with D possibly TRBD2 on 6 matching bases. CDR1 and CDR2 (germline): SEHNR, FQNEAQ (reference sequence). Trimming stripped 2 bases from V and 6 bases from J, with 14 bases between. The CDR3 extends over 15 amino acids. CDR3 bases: TGTGCCAGCAGCTTAAGCGGGTCCCCCGGCAATGAGCAGTTCTTC. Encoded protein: CASSLSGSPGNEQFF.

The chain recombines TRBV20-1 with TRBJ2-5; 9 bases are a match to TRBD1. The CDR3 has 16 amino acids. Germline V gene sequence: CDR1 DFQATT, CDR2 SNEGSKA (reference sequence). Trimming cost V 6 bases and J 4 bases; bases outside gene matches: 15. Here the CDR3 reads CSARAGQGLALETQYF. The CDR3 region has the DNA TGCAGTGCCAGGGCAGGACAGGGGCTGGCTTTAGAGACCCAGTACTTC.

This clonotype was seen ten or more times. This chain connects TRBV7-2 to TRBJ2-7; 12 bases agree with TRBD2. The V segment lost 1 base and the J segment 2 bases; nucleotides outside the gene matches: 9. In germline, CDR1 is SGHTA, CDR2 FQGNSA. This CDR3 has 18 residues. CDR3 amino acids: CASSLEPLAGGLPYEQYF. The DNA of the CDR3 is TGTGCCAGCAGCTTAGAACCTCTAGCGGGAGGGTTACCCTACGAGCAGTACTTC.

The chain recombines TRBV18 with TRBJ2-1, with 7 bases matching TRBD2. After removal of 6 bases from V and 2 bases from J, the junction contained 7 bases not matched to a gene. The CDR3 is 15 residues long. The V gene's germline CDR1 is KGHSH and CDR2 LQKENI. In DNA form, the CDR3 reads TGTGCCAGCTCCCAGGGCGGGAGTGCCTACAATGAGCAGTTCTTC. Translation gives CASSQGGSAYNEQFF.

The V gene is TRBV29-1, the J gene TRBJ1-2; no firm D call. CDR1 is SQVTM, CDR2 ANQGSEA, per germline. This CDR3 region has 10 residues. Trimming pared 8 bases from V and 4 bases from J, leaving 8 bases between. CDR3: CSSLSYGYTF. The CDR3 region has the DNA TGCAGCTCGCTATCCTATGGCTACACCTTC.

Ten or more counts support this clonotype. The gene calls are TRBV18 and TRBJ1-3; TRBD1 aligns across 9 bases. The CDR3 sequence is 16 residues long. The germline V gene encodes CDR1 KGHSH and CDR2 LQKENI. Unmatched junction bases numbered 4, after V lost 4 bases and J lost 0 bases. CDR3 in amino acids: CASSLGQGSSGNTIYF. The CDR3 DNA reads TGTGCCAGCTCACTGGGACAGGGCTCCTCTGGAAACACCATATATTTT.

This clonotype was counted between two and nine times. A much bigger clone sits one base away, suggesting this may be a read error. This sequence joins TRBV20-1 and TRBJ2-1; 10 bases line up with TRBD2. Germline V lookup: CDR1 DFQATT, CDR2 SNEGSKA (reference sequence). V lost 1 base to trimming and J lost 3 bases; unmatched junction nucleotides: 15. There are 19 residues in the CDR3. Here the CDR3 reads CSARAGLADPRGNYNEQFF. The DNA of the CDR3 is TGCAGTGCTAGAGCAGGACTAGCGGACCCACGCGGGAACTACAATGAGCAGTTCTTC.

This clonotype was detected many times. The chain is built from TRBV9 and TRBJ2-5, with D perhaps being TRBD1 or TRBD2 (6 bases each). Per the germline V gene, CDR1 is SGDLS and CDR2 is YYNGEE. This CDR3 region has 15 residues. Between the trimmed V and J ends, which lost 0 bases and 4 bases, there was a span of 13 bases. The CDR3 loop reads CASSVAWGARETQYF. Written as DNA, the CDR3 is TGTGCCAGCAGCGTAGCTTGGGGGGCGCGAGAGACCCAGTACTTC.

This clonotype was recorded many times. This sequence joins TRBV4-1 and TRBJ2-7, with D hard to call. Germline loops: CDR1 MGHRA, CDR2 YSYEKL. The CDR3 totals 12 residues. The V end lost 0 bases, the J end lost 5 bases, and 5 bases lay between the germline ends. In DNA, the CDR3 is TGCGCCAGCAGCCAAGATAGGAACGAGCAGTACTTC. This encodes CASSQDRNEQYF.

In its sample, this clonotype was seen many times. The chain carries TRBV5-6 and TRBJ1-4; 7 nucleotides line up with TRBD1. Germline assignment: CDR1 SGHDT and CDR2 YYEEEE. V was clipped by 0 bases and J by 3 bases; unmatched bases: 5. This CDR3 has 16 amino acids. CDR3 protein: CASSLGGGASNEKLFF. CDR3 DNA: TGTGCCAGCAGCTTGGGAGGGGGCGCCTCTAATGAAAAACTGTTTTTT.

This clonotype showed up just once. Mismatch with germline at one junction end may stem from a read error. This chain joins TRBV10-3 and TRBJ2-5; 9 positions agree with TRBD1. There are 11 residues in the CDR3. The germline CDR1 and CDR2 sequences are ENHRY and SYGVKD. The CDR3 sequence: CAISVGRTGAF. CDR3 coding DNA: TGTGCCATCAGTGTTGGAAGGACAGGGGCGTTC.